One sample yielded the 17 T cell receptor beta chains listed below, sequenced in a study of cytomegalovirus exposure and HLA in healthy donors. Amplification used 60 Vbeta primers and 13 Jbeta primers. Method: immunoSEQ multiplex PCR; TCRdb's copy keeps in-frame clones and lacks some. The sample carries some 35,000 clones, 60% to 75% recorded once. Specimen: PBMCs. The receptors were gathered from a man aged 25-40 years in good health and CMV-seronegative.

This chain joins TRBV18 and TRBJ1-5; the match to TRBD1 covers 8 bases. Germline V gives CDR1 KGHSH, CDR2 LQKENI. The CDR3 is 15 residues long. The ends lost 5 bases at V and 4 bases at J; junction bases unmatched: 7. The CDR3 here is CASSSAGGRNQPQHF. DNA of the CDR3: TGTGCCAGCTCATCGGCAGGGGGCAGGAATCAGCCCCAGCATTTT.

The V and J genes are TRBV5-1 and TRBJ1-1; 8 bases match TRBD1. Trimming cost V 3 bases and J 4 bases; bases outside gene matches: 2. Per the germline V gene, CDR1 is SGHRS and CDR2 is YFSETQ. The CDR3 length is 13 residues. The CDR3 nucleotides read TGCGCCAGCAGCTACGGACAGGGCACTGAAGCTTTCTTT. This gives the protein CASSYGQGTEAFF. Looking up the rest from reference TRBV5-1 and TRBJ1-1 gives the full variable domain: KAGVTQTPRYLIKTRGQQVTLSCSPISGHRSVSWYQQTPGQGLQFLFEYFSETQRNKGNFPGRFSGRQFSNSRSEMNVSTLELGDSALYLCASSYGQGTEAFFGQGTRLTVV.

The chain has TRBV25-1 and TRBJ1-4; a weak D match, TRBD1 (6 bases). Germline CDR1 is MGHDK and CDR2 is SYGVNS. The V end was cut by 3 bases, the J end by 10 bases, with 18 bases between. CDR3 length: 15 amino acids. CDR3 residues: CASSELGAGLAKLFF. For the CDR3, the DNA is TGTGCCAGCAGTGAGTTGGGGGCTGGCTTGGCAAAACTGTTTTTT.

On this clone itself: In this CDR3 the conserved last residue, phenylalanine or tryptophan, is missing, so a read error is likely. The chain carries TRBV4-3 and TRBJ2-3, with TRBD1 matching 9 bases. The length of the CDR3 is 18 residues. V gave up 0 bases and J gave up 4 bases; unmatched junction bases: 11. Germline values: CDR1 LGHNA, CDR2 YSLEER. CDR3 loop: CASSQEAAGQGGADTQYV. CDR3 nucleotide sequence: TGCGCCAGCAGCCAAGAGGCAGCGGGACAGGGTGGGGCAGATACGCAGTATGTT.

V usage is TRBV29-1 and J usage is TRBJ1-1; the match to TRBD1 covers 8 bases. CDR1 is SQVTM, CDR2 ANQGSEA, per germline. V shed 5 bases, J shed 7 bases, and the junction held 9 bases outside the gene matches. The CDR3 has 13 residues. The CDR3 sequence is CSVLGQVPDEAFF. The CDR3 nucleotides read TGCAGCGTTTTGGGACAGGTGCCCGATGAAGCTTTCTTT. Supplemented by reference TRBV29-1 and TRBJ1-1, the full variable domain reads SAVISQKPSRDICQRGTSLTIQCQVDSQVTMMFWYRQQPGQSLTLIATANQGSEATYESGFVIDKFPISRPNLTFSTLTVSNMSPEDSSIYLCSVLGQVPDEAFFGQGTRLTVV.

The gene calls are TRBV4-3 and TRBJ1-3; no definite D call. The germline gives CDR1 LGHNA, CDR2 YSLEER. The CDR3 length is 17 residues. V was clipped by 0 bases and J by 2 bases, with 14 bases between them. CDR3 amino acids: CASSQDLTVLPGNTIYF. The CDR3 nucleotides read TGCGCCAGCAGCCAAGATCTTACAGTTCTCCCTGGAAACACCATATATTTT.

The chain carries TRBV2 and TRBJ1-6, with TRBD1 matching 8 bases. In germline, CDR1 is SNHLY, CDR2 FYNNEI. Trimming cost V 11 bases and J 10 bases; bases outside gene matches: 10. CDR3 length: 13 residues. The DNA of the CDR3 is TGTGCCGGATTGTTGACAGGGGACTCACCCCTCCACTTT. Its translation: CAGLLTGDSPLHF.

The chain joins TRBV6-1 to TRBJ2-1; 8 bases are a match to TRBD2. V dropped 3 bases and J dropped 5; count of bases not matched to a gene: 3. CDR3 length: 14 amino acids. The germline CDR1 and CDR2 sequences are MNHNS and SASEGT. The CDR3 is CASSDWRGDNEQFF. In DNA form, the CDR3 reads TGTGCCAGCAGTGATTGGCGGGGGGACAATGAGCAGTTCTTC.

The V and J genes are TRBV6-5 and TRBJ1-2; 7 bases align to TRBD1. V shed 8 bases and J 3 bases; nucleotides not matched to a gene: 9. This CDR3 spans 14 amino acids. Germline-derived CDR1 and CDR2 are MNHEY and SVGAGI. The CDR3 loop reads CASASQGVDYGYTF. In nucleotides, the CDR3 is TGTGCCAGCGCCTCCCAGGGGGTAGACTATGGCTACACCTTC.

The chain has TRBV28 and TRBJ2-7, with 10 positions matching TRBD2. This CDR3 spans 18 amino acids. Germline CDR1 reads MDHEN; CDR2 reads SYDVKM. J lost 5 bases, V lost 1 base, and 14 bases had no gene match. This CDR3 reads CASSLYRSGRASRNEQYF. For the CDR3, the DNA is TGTGCCAGCAGTTTATACCGCAGCGGGAGGGCCAGTAGGAACGAGCAGTACTTC.

Comments on this clone: Other DNA sequences in this specimen translate into the identical CDR3. The V and J genes are TRBV6-5 and TRBJ1-1; D not resolved. CDR3 length: 14 residues. The ends were cut back, 2 bases at V and 1 base at J, with 8 bases in the middle. Germline-derived CDR1 and CDR2 are MNHEY and SVGAGI. The DNA of the CDR3 is TGTGCCAGCAGTTACGGGAGAGGGAACACTGAAGCTTTCTTT. Amino acid sequence: CASSYGRGNTEAFF.

The V and J genes are TRBV29-1 and TRBJ1-5; no clear D. This CDR3 region has 13 residues. Germline CDR1 and CDR2: SQVTM and ANQGSEA. CDR3 nucleotide sequence: TGCAGTGCTAGCCGAGGCCTCAATCAGCCCCAGCATTTT. This codes for CSASRGLNQPQHF.

The rearrangement joins TRBV28 to TRBJ1-5; TRBD1 matches 7 bases. Trimming removed 2 bases from V and 1 base from J; junction bases left unmatched: 17. Germline assignment: CDR1 MDHEN and CDR2 SYDVKM. The CDR3 covers 20 residues. CDR3 nucleotide sequence: TGTGCCAGCAGTTTACCATCAATAAAAACAGGGGTTGGGAGCAATCAGCCCCAGCATTTT. Translating gives CASSLPSIKTGVGSNQPQHF.

The gene calls are TRBV7-2 and TRBJ2-5, with a possible D match to TRBD1 (6 bases). V shed 3 bases and J shed 2 bases, with 10 bases lying between them. The CDR3 runs to 14 residues. Germline CDR1 is SGHTA and CDR2 is FQGNSA. The CDR3 DNA reads TGTGCCAGCAGCTTTGAAAGGGGGCAAGAGACCCAGTACTTC. Translating it yields CASSFERGQETQYF.

The V and J genes are TRBV6-1 and TRBJ2-5; 11 bases are shared with TRBD2. Germline CDR1 and CDR2: MNHNS and SASEGT. Germline trimming cut 3 bases from V and 5 bases from J; bases unmatched to any gene: 8. The CDR3 spans 16 residues. The CDR3 sequence: CASSDLLAGGQETQYF. The DNA for the CDR3 is TGTGCCAGCAGTGACCTCTTAGCGGGGGGGCAGGAGACCCAGTACTTC.

This clone has only a few counts. The chain has TRBV6-1 and TRBJ1-6; TRBD1 might be the D (6 bases). The germline gives CDR1 MNHNS, CDR2 SASEGT. The CDR3 has 16 residues. Trimming stripped 2 bases from V and 5 bases from J, with 13 bases between. The CDR3 bases are TGTGCCAGCAGTGAAAGCATGGGACAAGATAATTCACCCCTCCACTTT. It translates to CASSESMGQDNSPLHF.

This clone has just a few counts. CDR3 in amino acids: CASSREGTGGFGEKLFF. In DNA, the CDR3 is TGCGCCAGCAGCCGGGAAGGGACAGGGGGTTTCGGTGAAAAACTGTTTTTT. The rearrangement joins TRBV4-1 to TRBJ1-4; 11 nucleotides line up with TRBD1. The length of the CDR3 is 17 residues. Germline V lookup: CDR1 MGHRA, CDR2 YSYEKL. The J segment lost 7 bases and the V segment lost 4 bases, leaving 11 bases of the junction unmatched.